This T cell receptor beta chain was recovered during a study of long-term antiretroviral therapy in people with HIV. Study-wide results and limits: Before ART, certain clones expanded, and these dominated the repertoire at all time points.

This clone showed up just a few times. Its target is not known. Germline assignment: CDR1 DFQATT and CDR2 SNEGSKA (reference sequence). This CDR3 region has 10 residues. With 3 bases removed from V and 8 bases from J, the gap between germline ends came to 7 bases. Samples were assayed with immunoSEQ v3.0 at survey level. Produced via immunoSEQ multiplex PCR; TCRdb's table is partial and in-frame only. The table lists about 24,000 clones, 81% of them singletons. This chain joins TRBV20-1 and TRBJ1-2; no firm D call. Sequences were derived from unsorted PBMCs, sampled at the start of antiretroviral therapy, before treatment. The TCR originated in a woman aged 18-29 years with HIV. The CDR3 nucleotides are TGCAGTGCTAGTGAATGGGGCTACACCTTC. This encodes CSASEWGYTF.